This T cell receptor beta chain was found in a study of blood T cells in healthy people across ages. Overall study results and limits: Long-lived and aged donors differed, with more naive CD4+ cells and higher diversity in the long-lived.

Using a J-beta primer mix together with a sample-barcoded 5' primer, a second PCR was run for about 6 to 12 cycles. TCRdb reanalysed the 5' RACE reads using MiXCR and keeps one entry per CDR3 protein. The sample carries 1.5 million to 2 million distinct CDR3 sequences, just under 50% recorded once. A word on this clonotype: The target antigen is unknown.

Collection of ten milliliters of peripheral blood was performed for each donor. This CDR3 is 16 amino acids long. Germline V gene data show CDR1 as SGHAT and CDR2 as FQNNGV. V was pared by 1 base and J by 0 bases, with 11 bases between. The source material was blood. V usage is TRBV11-2 and J usage is TRBJ2-3, with D tentatively TRBD1 (6 bases). This TCR derives from a woman aged 40 to 50 in good health. Here the CDR3 reads CASSLAGQRSTDTQYF. The DNA for the CDR3 is TGTGCCAGCAGCTTAGCAGGACAGAGAAGCACAGATACGCAGTATTTT.